This is a list of T cell receptor beta chains from one sample in a study of blood T cell repertoires in COVID-19. Using immunoSEQ multiplex PCR, the repertoire was profiled, and TCRdb retains in-frame clones only, with some absent. Altogether approximately 440,000 clones are present, roughly 91% being singletons, with the ten largest covering roughly 0.66%. Sequenced input: PBMCs or T cells enriched from blood (not recorded which). The receptors were gathered from a man aged 18-30 years who had recovered from COVID-19. The CDR3 runs from the conserved cysteine through the conserved F or W. The order of the fields is J gene, V gene, D gene, clone size, CDR3 length, CDR3 DNA, CDR3 protein. D genes are given only for firm matches. Only some rows state a clone size, as once, few, many or a class for expanded clones.

TRBJ1-2	TRBV28	TRBD1	once	14	TGTGCCAGCAATTACGGACAGGGGATGGTTGGCTACACCTTC	CASNYGQGMVGYTF
TRBJ2-3	TRBV7-9	TRBD1	.	16	TGTGCCAGCAGCTTAAACACAGGGGACCCCCCAGATACGCAGTATTTT	CASSLNTGDPPDTQYF
TRBJ1-4	TRBV3-1/TRBV3-2	.	.	15	TGTGCCAGCAGCGTACAGGCTGGCTTCGTCGAAAAACTGTTTTTT	CASSVQAGFVEKLFF
TRBJ1-5	TRBV24-1	.	.	13	TGTGCCACCAGTGAGGACATCAATCAGCCCCAGCATTTT	CATSEDINQPQHF
TRBJ1-6	TRBV9	.	once	14	TGTGCCAGCAGCGTACCGGCCCAGGGGTCACCCCTCCACTTT	CASSVPAQGSPLHF
TRBJ2-2	TRBV5-6	TRBD2	.	18	TGTGCCAGCAGCAAAAGGACAGCGGGAGGGAGGGACACCGGGGAGCTGTTTTTT	CASSKRTAGGRDTGELFF
TRBJ2-1	TRBV9	TRBD2	.	15	TGTGCCAGCAGCCCAGGACTAGCGTCCTACAATGAGCAGTTCTTC	CASSPGLASYNEQFF
TRBJ1-1	TRBV10-3	.	.	12	TGTGCCGCTGACACGGGGGGCACTGAAGCTTTCTTT	CAADTGGTEAFF
TRBJ1-5	TRBV19	.	.	16	TGTGCCAGTAGTATAGGACCCCACGGGGGAATACAGCCCCAGCATTTT	CASSIGPHGGIQPQHF
TRBJ2-7	TRBV5-1	.	.	14	TGCGCCAGCAGCCCCTCGGGGGAGGGGGGCGAGCAGTACTTC	CASSPSGEGGEQYF
TRBJ2-1	TRBV7-3	TRBD2	.	16	TGTGCCAGCAGCTTGCACGGGAGGGGGTCCTACAATGAGCAGTTCTTC	CASSLHGRGSYNEQFF
TRBJ1-2	TRBV5-4	.	.	14	TGTGCCAGCAGCTGGGCGGGGTCTAACTATGGCTACACCTTC	CASSWAGSNYGYTF
TRBJ2-7	TRBV2	.	.	12	TGTGCCAGCAATCCCGGCTCCTACGAGCAGTACTTC	CASNPGSYEQYF
TRBJ1-1	TRBV11-3	.	.	17	TGTGCCAGCAGCTCTCGACACCCCCCGGACTTGAACACTGAAGCTTTCTTT	CASSSRHPPDLNTEAFF
TRBJ1-4	TRBV4-1	.	few	17	TGCGCCAGCAGCCAAGCGGGTCGAGTTGCAACTAATGAAAAACTGTTTTTT	CASSQAGRVATNEKLFF
TRBJ2-5	TRBV20-1	.	.	13	TGCAGTGCTAGTAGCAGCGGCCAAGAGACCCAGTACTTC	CSASSSGQETQYF
TRBJ1-5	TRBV19	.	.	14	TGTGCCAGTACCGCGTGGAGAGAGAATCAGCCCCAGCATTTT	CASTAWRENQPQHF
TRBJ2-2	TRBV7-2	TRBD1	once	20	TGTGCCAGCAGCTTAGCGAAAGGGACAGGGGGGATTCGGTACACCGGGGAGCTGTTTTTT	CASSLAKGTGGIRYTGELFF
TRBJ2-3	TRBV7-2	.	.	13	TGTGCCAGCAGACCTCCAGGCACAGATACGCAGTATTTT	CASRPPGTDTQYF
TRBJ1-1	TRBV2	.	.	13	TGTGCCTCCCAGAACGGGGAGAACACTGAAGCTTTCTTT	CASQNGENTEAFF
TRBJ2-1	TRBV21-1	.	.	15	TGTGCCAGTACGACCGGGGACAGGGGGTACAATGAGCAGTTCTTC	CASTTGDRGYNEQFF
TRBJ2-2	TRBV7-9	.	.	13	TGTGCCAGCAGCCCAGGGGGGAACGGGGAGCTGTTTTTT	CASSPGGNGELFF
TRBJ1-3	TRBV5-1	TRBD1	.	14	TGCGCCAGCAGCGTAGGACAGGGTGAAAACACCATATATTTT	CASSVGQGENTIYF
TRBJ1-2	TRBV2	.	few	17	TGTGCCAGCAGTGGAGAGAGAGACAGAGTGTGGTTGCGGGGCTACACCTTC	CASSGERDRVWLRGYTF
TRBJ2-5	TRBV18	.	once	13	TGTGCCAGCTCAGGCCAGAACCAAGAGACCCAGTACTTC	CASSGQNQETQYF
TRBJ2-1	TRBV24-1	TRBD2	.	16	TGTGCCACCAGTGATCGACGCCTAGCGGGGTACAATGAGCAGTTCTTC	CATSDRRLAGYNEQFF
TRBJ1-6	TRBV5-1	TRBD1	.	15	TGCGCCAGCAGCTTGGATCAGGGGGCCGGTTCACCCCTCCACTTT	CASSLDQGAGSPLHF
TRBJ1-5	TRBV4-1	.	.	14	TGCGCCAGCAGCCCCCTCCCAGGAACGCAGCCCCAGCATTTT	CASSPLPGTQPQHF
TRBJ2-6	TRBV7-3	.	.	15	TGTGCCAGCAGCCTGCGATCCTCTGGGGCCAACGTCCTGACTTTC	CASSLRSSGANVLTF
TRBJ1-2	TRBV7-3	.	few	12	TGTGCCAGCAGCTCCGGGGTGGGTGGCTACACCTTC	CASSSGVGGYTF
TRBJ2-1	TRBV7-9	TRBD1	.	13	TGTGCCAGCAGGGGTACAGGGGGCACTGAGCAGTTCTTC	CASRGTGGTEQFF
TRBJ1-5	TRBV19	.	.	16	TGTGCCAGTAGTCCGACGACAGGTGAGAGCAATCAGCCCCAGCATTTT	CASSPTTGESNQPQHF
TRBJ1-2	TRBV7-3	TRBD1	.	15	TGTGCCAGCAGCCCCCAGGGGGGTGCCTACTATGGCTACACCTTC	CASSPQGGAYYGYTF
TRBJ2-1	TRBV2	.	.	12	TGTGCCAGCATCGGGAGCTTCAATGAGCAGTTCTTC	CASIGSFNEQFF
TRBJ1-6	TRBV30	.	.	11	TGTGCCTGGAGCACTGGCGGACCCCTCCACTTT	CAWSTGGPLHF
TRBJ1-6	TRBV2	.	.	14	TGTGCCAGCAGTGAGAACAGTAAAAATTCACCCCTCCACTTT	CASSENSKNSPLHF
TRBJ1-1	TRBV5-8	.	.	14	TGTGCCAGCAGCTGGGGATCCGGAGGGACTGAAGCTTTCTTT	CASSWGSGGTEAFF
TRBJ1-2	TRBV21-1	.	.	14	TGTGCCAGCAGCAGGCCGGACAGGGATCGCGGCTACACCTTC	CASSRPDRDRGYTF
TRBJ2-1	TRBV2	.	.	14	TGTGCCAGCAGTGAAGGTCCCGGGGGGCTAGGTCAGTTCTTC	CASSEGPGGLGQFF
TRBJ1-1	TRBV10-3	.	few	13	TGTGCCATCCAGGATATCGAGGGCACTGAAGCTTTCTTT	CAIQDIEGTEAFF